This T cell receptor beta chain appears in the sequencing data of a study of T cells in Graves' hyperthyroidism and ophthalmopathy (dated by TCRdb to between 2018 and 2021). For the wider study: Peripheral blood was sampled at the time of initial diagnosis, prior to any treatment. A discovery cohort of roughly 100 patients, roughly 45 with Graves' ophthalmopathy and 57 with stable Graves' hyperthyroidism, was used to find distinguishing TCR V-J signatures. Whether ophthalmopathy could be predicted prospectively was tested in an independent validation cohort made up of about 20 hyperthyroidism patients plus 17 patients who later progressed to ophthalmopathy. The 100 discovery patients were divided at random into training and test sets in a 7:3 ratio. Thyroid tissue and blood T-cell repertoires from about six Graves' hyperthyroidism patients were also compared in the study. After blood sampling, hyperthyroidism patients were treated with methimazole at a starting dose of 30 mg daily, and ophthalmopathy patients were treated with high-dose intravenous methylprednisolone. TCR Vbeta CDR3 sequencing of some 140 peripheral blood samples (43 ophthalmopathy, some 75 hyperthyroidism and about 17 progressor patients) is reported in the paper. General findings and caveats noted by the study authors: Most expanded thyroid clonotypes (frequency above 0.001) were also found in blood, which suggests that blood repertoires may mirror thyroid immune responses. During validation, the model predicted progression to ophthalmopathy a median of about 5.9 months ahead of onset, with more than 60% sensitivity and 72.22% specificity. In cross-validation, a model built on a 13 V-J signature told ophthalmopathy apart from stable hyperthyroidism with just under 90% sensitivity and roughly 81% specificity, and in testing the same model reached 80%/75%. No statistical method was used to fix the sample size in advance, and group allocation was not hidden from the investigators.

In the ophthalmopathy patients, disease was moderately to severely active, with a Clinical Activity Score of 3 or more, a NOSPECS grade of 4 or more, and a duration of less than 3 months. The study excluded patients with uncontrolled infections, other autoimmune diseases, pregnancy or lactation. Diagnoses relied on clinical symptoms, serum thyroxine and TRAb, thyroid ultrasound and orbital computed tomography. PBMCs were isolated from 10 ml of fresh peripheral blood by Ficoll-Paque density gradient centrifugation. Total RNA was extracted using Trizol reagent, and RNA quality was assessed on an Agilent 2100 Bioanalyzer. TCR beta CDR3 regions were amplified from RNA transcripts. For the first round of RT-PCR on the TCR CDR3, the HTBI primer set was used together with the Qiagen OneStep RT-PCR kit. A second multiplex PCR round built the libraries, followed by size selection and purification. Sequencing of the libraries was done on an Illumina HiSeq2000 using paired-end 100 bp reads. The source study handled its data this way. SOAPnuke was used to process the raw data, with reads discarded if the reads contained adapters or uncalled bases, had a mean Phred below 15, or lacked an exact constant-primer or identifier match. High-quality paired reads were merged with COPE v1.2.5, and unique nucleotide sequences were defined as clonotypes. MiTCR v1.1 was used to align clonotypes to the IMGT TRBV, TRBD and TRBJ reference segments. The analysis included only V-J combinations with a frequency above 0.0001, which together covered 98% to 99.2% of the repertoires. The TCS score was defined as F50 (clonal expansion) divided by E x V (chaos), with BLOSUM62-based TCRdist calculated between CDR3 peptides within each V-J. Welch's t-statistics and random forest reduced approximately 520 V-J features to roughly 13, which were used in a naive Bayes classifier (R e1071). TCRdb passed the public sequencing reads through fastp at Q25 and MiXCR, retaining productive beta sequences. Rows are unified per CDR3 protein, each entry keeping the most common DNA and genes. The V and J calls were not made by the authors but by TCRdb's processing. This sample comprises 490,000 or so distinct CDR3 sequences, 15% to 20% of them detected only once. About 50% of the sample is held by the ten biggest clonotypes.

This clonotype appeared many times. The antigen it binds to is not known. The record has no base qualities; no much larger clone is one base away. This clonotype originated in a man aged 40-55 years with Graves' ophthalmopathy. The source material was blood.

CDR3 reads: CASSFLAGGPVQYF. The DNA sequence reads TGTGCCAGCAGCTTTCTAGCGGGAGGGCCCGTGCAGTACTTC. The V and J segments used are TRBV7-9 and TRBJ2-7, with 12 bases aligning to TRBD2. Inclusive of the bounding cysteine and phenylalanine, the CDR3 is 14 residues long. Left in the record is the CDR3 DNA by itself, 42 bases read in frame from the first base. Trimming takes 3 bases off V and 9 bases off J; junction bases not matched to a gene: 6. The CDR1 and CDR2 encoded by the germline V gene (reference sequence) are SEHNR and FQNEAQ.